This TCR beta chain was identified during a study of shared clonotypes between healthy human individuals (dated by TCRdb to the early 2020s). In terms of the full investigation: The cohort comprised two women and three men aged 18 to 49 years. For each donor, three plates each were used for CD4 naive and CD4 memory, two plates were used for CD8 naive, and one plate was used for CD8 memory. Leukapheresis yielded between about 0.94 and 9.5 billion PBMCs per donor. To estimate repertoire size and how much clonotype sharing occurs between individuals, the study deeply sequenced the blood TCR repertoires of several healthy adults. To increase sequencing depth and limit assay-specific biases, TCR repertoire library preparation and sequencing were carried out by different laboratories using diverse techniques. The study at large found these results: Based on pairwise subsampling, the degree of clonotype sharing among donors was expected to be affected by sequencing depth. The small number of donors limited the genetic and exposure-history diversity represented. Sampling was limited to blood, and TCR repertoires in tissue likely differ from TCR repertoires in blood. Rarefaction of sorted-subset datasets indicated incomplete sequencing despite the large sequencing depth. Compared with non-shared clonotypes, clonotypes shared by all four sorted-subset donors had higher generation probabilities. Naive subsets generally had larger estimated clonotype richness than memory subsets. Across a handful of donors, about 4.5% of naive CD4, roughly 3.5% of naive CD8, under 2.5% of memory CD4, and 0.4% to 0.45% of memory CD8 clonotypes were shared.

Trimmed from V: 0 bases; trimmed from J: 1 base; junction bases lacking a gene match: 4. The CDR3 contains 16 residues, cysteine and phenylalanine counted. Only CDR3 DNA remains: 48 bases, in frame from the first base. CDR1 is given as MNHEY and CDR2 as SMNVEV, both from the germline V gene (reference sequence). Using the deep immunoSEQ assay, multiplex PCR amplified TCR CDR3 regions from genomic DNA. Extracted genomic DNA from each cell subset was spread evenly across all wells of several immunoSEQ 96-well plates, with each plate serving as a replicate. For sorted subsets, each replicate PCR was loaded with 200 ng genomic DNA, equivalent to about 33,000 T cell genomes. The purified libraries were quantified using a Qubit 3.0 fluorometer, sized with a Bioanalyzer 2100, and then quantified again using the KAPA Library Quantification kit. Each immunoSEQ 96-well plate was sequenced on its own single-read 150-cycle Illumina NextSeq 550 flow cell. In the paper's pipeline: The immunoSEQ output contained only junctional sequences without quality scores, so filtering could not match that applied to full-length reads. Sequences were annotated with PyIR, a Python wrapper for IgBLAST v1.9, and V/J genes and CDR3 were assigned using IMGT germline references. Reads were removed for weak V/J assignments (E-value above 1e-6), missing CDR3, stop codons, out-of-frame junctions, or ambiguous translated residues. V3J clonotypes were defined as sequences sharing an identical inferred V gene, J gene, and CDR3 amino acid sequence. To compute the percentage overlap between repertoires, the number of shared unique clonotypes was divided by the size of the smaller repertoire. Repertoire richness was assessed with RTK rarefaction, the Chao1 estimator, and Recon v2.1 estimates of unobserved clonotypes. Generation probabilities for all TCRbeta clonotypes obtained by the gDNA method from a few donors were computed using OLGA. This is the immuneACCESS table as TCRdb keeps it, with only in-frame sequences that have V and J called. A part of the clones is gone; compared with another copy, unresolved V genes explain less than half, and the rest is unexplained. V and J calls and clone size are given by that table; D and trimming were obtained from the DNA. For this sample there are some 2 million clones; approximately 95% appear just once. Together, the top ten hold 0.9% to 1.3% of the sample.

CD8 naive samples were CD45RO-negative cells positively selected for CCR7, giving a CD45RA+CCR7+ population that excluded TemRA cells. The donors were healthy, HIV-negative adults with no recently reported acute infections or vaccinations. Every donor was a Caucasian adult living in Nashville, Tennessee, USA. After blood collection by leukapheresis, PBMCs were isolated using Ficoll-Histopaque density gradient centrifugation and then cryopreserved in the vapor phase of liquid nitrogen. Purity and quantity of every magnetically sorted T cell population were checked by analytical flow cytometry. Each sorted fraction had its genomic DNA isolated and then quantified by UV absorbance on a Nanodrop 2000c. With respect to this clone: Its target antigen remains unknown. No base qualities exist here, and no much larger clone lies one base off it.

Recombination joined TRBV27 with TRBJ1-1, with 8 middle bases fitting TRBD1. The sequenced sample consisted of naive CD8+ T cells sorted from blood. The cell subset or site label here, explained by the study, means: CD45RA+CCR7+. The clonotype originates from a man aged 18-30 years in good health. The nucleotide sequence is TGTGCCAGCAGTTTATCCTTTGGACAGGGGAACACTGAAGCTTTCTTT. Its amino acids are CASSLSFGQGNTEAFF.